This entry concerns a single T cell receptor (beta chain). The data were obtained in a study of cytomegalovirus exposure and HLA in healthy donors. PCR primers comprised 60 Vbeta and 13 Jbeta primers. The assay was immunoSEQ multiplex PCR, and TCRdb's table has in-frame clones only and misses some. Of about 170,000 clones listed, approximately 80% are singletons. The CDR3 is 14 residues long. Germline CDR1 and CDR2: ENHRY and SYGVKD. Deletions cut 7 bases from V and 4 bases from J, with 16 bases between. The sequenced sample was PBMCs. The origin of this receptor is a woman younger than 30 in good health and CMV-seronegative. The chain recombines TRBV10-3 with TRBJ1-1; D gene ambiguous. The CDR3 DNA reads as TGTGCCATCACCACACCCGGGGAGGTCACTGAAGCTTTCTTT. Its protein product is CAITTPGEVTEAFF.